This T cell receptor (beta chain) was sequenced during a study of sequential checkpoint blockade in melanoma. Background on the study: Maintenance nivolumab came after either treatment sequence.

Noted treatment: randomized to nivolumab then ipilimumab (arm A) or the reverse (arm B). DNA-damaging chemotherapy had not been given to any patient beforehand. Here immunoSEQ multiplex PCR was the method, and the copy in TCRdb shows in-frame clones only, minus some. This sample yields 13,000 to 15,000 clones, of which about three quarters are seen a single time; approximately 32% belongs to the top ten. Germline V CDR1 and CDR2: ENHRY, SYGVKD. Trimming left V 4 bases short and J 1 base short, with 19 bases between. The CDR3 loop spans 17 amino acids. The V and J genes are TRBV10-3 and TRBJ1-1; TRBD1 is a possible D gene (5 bases). Sequences were derived from CD8+ T cells sorted from blood (inferred from file names), sampled from a patient given nivolumab and ipilimumab in sequence. The TCR was taken from a human donor with melanoma. CDR3 in amino acids: CAISAGTDSKQNTEAFF. DNA of the CDR3: TGTGCCATCAGTGCGGGGACTGACAGTAAGCAGAACACTGAAGCTTTCTTT.